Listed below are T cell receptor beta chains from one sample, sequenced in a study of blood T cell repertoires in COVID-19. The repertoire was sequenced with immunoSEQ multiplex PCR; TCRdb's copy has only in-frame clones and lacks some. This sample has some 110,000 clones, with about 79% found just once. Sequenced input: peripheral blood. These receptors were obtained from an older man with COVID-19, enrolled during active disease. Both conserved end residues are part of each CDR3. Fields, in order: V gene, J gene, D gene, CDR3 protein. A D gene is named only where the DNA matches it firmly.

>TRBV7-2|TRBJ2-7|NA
CASSLAATGDPYEQYF
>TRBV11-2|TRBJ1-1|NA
CASSFTGPTEAFF
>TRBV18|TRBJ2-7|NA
CASSPSLSEISYEQYF
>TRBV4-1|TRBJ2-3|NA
CASSRGQGMGITDTQYF
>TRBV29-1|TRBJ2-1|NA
CSAGLSGHNEQFF
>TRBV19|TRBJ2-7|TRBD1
CASSQQGYEQYF
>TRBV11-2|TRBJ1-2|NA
CASSPSGIHGYTF
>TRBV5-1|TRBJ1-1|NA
CASSHEAGTEAFF
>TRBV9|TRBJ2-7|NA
CASSPPGISYEQYF
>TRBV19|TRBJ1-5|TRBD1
CASSIPTGSGFSNQPQHF
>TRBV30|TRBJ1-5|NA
CAWSVRAGQPQHF
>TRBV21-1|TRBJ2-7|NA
CASSRRTRRTYEQYF
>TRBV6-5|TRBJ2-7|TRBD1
CASTLGQGIYEQYF
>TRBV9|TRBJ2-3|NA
CASSVASSTDTQYF
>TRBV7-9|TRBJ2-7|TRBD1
CASSCPDRASYEQYF
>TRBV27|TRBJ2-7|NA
CASRLRLSNEQYF
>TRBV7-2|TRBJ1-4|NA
CASSPRTDSEKLFF
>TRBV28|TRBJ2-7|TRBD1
CASSSSGTGENEQYF
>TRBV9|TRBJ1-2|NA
CASSKEVMLANYGYTF
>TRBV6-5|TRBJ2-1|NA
CASSYRGAGQFF
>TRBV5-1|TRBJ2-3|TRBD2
CASSLALAGPSTDTQYF
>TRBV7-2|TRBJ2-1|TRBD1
CASSLGSRGRAEQFF
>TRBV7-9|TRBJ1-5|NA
CASSLKGDQPQHF
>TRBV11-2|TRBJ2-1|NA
CASSFRNEQFF
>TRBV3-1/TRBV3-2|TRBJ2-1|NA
CASSQTGDSYNEQFF
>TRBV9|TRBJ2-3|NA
CASSPRTASTDTQYF
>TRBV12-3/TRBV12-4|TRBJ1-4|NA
CASRQNANEKLFF
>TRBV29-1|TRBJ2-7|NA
CSVEDLYEQYF
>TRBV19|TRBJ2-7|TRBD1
CASSARTGGDEQYF
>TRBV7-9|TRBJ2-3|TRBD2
CASSFGLGGTDTQYF
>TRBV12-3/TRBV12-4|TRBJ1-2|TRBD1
CASSLMGQGDTF
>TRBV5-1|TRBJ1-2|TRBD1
CASSPGTGGTGYTF
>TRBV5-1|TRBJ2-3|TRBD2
CASSLALAENSDTQYF
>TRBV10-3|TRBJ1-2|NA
CAGREEGEYYGYTF
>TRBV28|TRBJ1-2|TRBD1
CASSSPGTGIGYTF
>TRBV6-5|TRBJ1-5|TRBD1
CASSPTGGSQPQHF
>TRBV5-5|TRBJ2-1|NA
CASSYISTNEQFF
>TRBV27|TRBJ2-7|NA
CASRTSTEQYF
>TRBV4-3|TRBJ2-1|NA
CASSQYGDPYNEQFF
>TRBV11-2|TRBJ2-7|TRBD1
CASSPGTGREQYF
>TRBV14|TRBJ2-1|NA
CASSWAPTYNEQFF
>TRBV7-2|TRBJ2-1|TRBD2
CASSPRSGSYNEQFF